Sequencing of this T cell receptor (beta chain) was carried out in a study of T cell repertoires in cytomegalovirus infection. Study background: HLA-B-restricted CMV epitopes that are well studied, plus recently identified HLA-C-restricted ones, were used by the study.

This CDR3 is built from 13 residues. The germline V gene has CDR1 SEHNR and CDR2 FQNEAQ (reference sequence). V was cut by 3 bases and J by 9 bases, with 13 bases left in between. Study-wide results and caveats: The cumulative frequency of public TCR beta families distinguished individuals who carried CMV together with the relevant HLA.

One entry per CDR3 protein results from TCRdb running MiXCR on the reads. The sample has 900,000 to 950,000 distinct CDR3 sequences, around 31% seen once. Notes on this clonotype: Its specificity is not known.

The gene calls are TRBV7-9 and TRBJ2-3; D not resolved. The sequencing here drew on cultured CD8+ T cells from PBMCs, taken from culture after CMV antigen stimulation. The clonotype was recovered from a human donor in good health (CMV status not recorded). Some clones in this sample may be carry-over from other donors' samples. CDR3 bases: TGTGCCAGCAGCTTCCCACTTAGTCACACGCAGTATTTT. It yields the protein CASSFPLSHTQYF.